This paragraph covers one T cell receptor (beta chain) sequence. Its antigen is not yet known. No base quality information exists; no much larger clone differs at one position. The roughly 100 tumor samples underwent high-throughput TCR profiling with ImmunoSEQ. The paper's processing steps were these. To measure repertoire diversity, the metrics used were richness (unique productive sequences), clonality, evenness and relatedness, and the Bhattacharyya coefficient was used to assess similarity between samples. In a sensitivity analysis, TCRs with fewer than two reads were excluded, and consistent conclusions were obtained. Not all clones reach the TCRdb copy of this immuneACCESS table, which keeps in-frame sequences only. Checked studies attribute under half of the gap to unresolved V genes and leave the rest unexplained. The V and J calls and clone size are taken from that table; D and trimming were inferred from the DNA. The sample table lists some 20,000 clones, about 75% of them with a count of one. Around 6.4% of the sample is taken by the ten largest.

According to the germline V gene (reference sequence), CDR1 reads SGHKS and CDR2 reads YYEKEE. V lost 0 bases and J lost 7 bases, and the count of bases not matched to a germline gene is 9. Inclusive of the bounding cysteine and phenylalanine, the CDR3 is 16 residues long. Here the CDR3 DNA is all that survives: 48 bases in frame from base 1. The sample belongs to a study of high-grade serous ovarian cancer treatment subgroups (dated by TCRdb to 2020 to 2023). Regarding the complete study: Sequencing yielded a mean of around 14,000 reads and some 7,000 unique TCR beta rearrangements per sample. TCR beta repertoires were profiled in patients with high-grade serous ovarian cancer who were grouped, under a laparoscopic triage algorithm, by complete gross resection or by neoadjuvant chemotherapy response. The cohort comprised approximately 30 patients: some ten with no residual disease after primary surgery (R0), some ten excellent NACT responders, and some ten poor NACT responders. One primary tumor sample and two metastatic tumor samples were collected from each patient, for a total of 90 samples. The full study reports these points: Bulk tumor TCR sequencing lacked spatial information, limiting insight into HGSC tumor complexity and diversity. Repertoire similarity between tumors of the same patient ranged roughly 0.095 to 0.8, whereas almost no similarity was seen between different patients. The TCR repertoire analyses centered on CDR3, leaving CDR1 and CDR2 unanalyzed. TCR clonal relatedness showed a positive correlation with neoantigen level and a trend toward positive correlation with copy number variation and mutation load from whole-genome sequencing.

Tumor samples were obtained before definitive surgery or chemotherapy. Genomic DNA was extracted by the MD Anderson Biospecimen Extraction Resource, and TCR sequencing was done by the MD Anderson Cancer Genomics Laboratory. This TCR was sampled from a human donor with high-grade serous ovarian cancer. The sequence is built from TRBV5-5 and TRBJ1-2; 10 nucleotides in the junction match TRBD1. Input material: tumor tissue. The encoded CDR3 is CASSLVDRGRGGGYTF. DNA sequence: TGTGCCAGCAGCTTGGTCGACAGGGGGCGAGGAGGTGGCTACACCTTC. This CDR3, with the reference TRBV5-5 and TRBJ1-2 proteins standing in past its ends, gives the full variable domain DAGVTQSPTHLIKTRGQQVTLRCSPISGHKSVSWYQQVLGQGPQFIFQYYEKEERGRGNFPDRFSARQFPNYSSELNVNALLLGDSALYLCASSLVDRGRGGGYTFGSGTRLTVV.